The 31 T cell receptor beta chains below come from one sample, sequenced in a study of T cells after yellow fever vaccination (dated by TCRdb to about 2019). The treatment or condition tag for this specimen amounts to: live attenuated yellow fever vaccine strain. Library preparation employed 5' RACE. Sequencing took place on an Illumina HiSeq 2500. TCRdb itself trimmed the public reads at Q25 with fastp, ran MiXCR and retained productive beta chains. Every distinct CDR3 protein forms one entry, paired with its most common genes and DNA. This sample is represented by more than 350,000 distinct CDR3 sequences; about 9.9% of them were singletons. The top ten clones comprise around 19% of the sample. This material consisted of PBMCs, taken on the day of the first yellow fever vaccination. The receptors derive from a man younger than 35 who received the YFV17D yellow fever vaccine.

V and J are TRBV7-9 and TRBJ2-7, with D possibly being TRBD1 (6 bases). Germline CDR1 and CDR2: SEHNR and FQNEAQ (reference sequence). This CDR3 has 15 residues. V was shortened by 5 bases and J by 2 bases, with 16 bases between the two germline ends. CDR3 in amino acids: CASSPQGPPAYEQYF. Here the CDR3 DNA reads TGTGCCAGCAGCCCCCAGGGGCCCCCAGCCTACGAGCAGTACTTC.

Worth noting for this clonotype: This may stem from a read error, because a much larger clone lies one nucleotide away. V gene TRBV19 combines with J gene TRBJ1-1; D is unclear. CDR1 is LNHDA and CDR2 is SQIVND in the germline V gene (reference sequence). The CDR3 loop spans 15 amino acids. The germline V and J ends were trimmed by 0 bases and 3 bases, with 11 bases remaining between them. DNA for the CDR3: TGTGCCAGTAGTATAGATTGGCTGATGGACACTGAAGCTTTCTTT. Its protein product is CASSIDWLMDTEAFF.

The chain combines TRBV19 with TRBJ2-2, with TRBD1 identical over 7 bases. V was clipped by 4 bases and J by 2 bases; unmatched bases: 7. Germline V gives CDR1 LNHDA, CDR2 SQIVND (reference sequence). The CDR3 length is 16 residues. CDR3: CASSTIYRGNTGELFF. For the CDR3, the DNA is TGTGCCAGTAGTACTATCTACAGGGGTAACACCGGGGAGCTGTTTTTT.

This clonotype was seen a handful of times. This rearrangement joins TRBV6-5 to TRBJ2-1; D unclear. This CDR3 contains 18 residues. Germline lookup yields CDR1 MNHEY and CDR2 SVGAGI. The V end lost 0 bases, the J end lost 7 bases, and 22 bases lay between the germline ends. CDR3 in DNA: TGTGCCAGCAGTTACTCGAAATATGCGGCTACCTATGGAAATGAGCAGTTCTTC. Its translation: CASSYSKYAATYGNEQFF.

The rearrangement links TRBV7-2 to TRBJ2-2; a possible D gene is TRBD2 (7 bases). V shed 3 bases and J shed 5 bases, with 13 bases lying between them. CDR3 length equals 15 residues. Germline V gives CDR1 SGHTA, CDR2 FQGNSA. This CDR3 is CASSFGGAPTGELFF. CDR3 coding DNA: TGTGCCAGCAGCTTTGGGGGGGCGCCGACCGGGGAGCTGTTTTTT.

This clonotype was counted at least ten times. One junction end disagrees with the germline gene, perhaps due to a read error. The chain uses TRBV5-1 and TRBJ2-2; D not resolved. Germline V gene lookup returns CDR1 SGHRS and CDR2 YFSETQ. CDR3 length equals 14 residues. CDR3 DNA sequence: TGCGCCAGCAGCCCCCCGACCTACACGGGGGAGCTGTTTTTT. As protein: CASSPPTYTGELFF.

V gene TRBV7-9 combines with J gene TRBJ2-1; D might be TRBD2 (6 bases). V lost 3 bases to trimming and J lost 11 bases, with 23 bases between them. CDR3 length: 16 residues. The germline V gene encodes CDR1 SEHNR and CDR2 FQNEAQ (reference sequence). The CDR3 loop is CASSFRPGLSCCKQFF. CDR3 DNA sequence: TGTGCCAGCAGCTTCAGGCCGGGACTTAGTTGTTGTAAGCAGTTCTTC. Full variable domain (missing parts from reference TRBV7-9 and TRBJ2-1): DTGVSQNPRHKITKRGQNVTFRCDPISEHNRLYWYRQTLGQGPEFLTYFQNEAQLEKSRLLSDRFSAERPKGSFSTLEIQRTEQGDSAMYLCASSFRPGLSCCKQFFGPGTRLTVL.

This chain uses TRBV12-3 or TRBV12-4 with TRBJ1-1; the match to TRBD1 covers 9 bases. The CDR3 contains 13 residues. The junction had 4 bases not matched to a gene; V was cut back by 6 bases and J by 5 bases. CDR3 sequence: CASRDRGITEAFF. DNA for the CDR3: TGTGCCAGCAGGGACAGGGGTATAACTGAAGCTTTCTTT.

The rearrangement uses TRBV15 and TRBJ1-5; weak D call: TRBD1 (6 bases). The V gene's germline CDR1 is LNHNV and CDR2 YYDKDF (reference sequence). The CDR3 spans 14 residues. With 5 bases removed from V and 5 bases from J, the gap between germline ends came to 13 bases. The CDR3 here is CATSLSGEDQPQHF. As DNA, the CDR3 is TGTGCCACCAGCCTATCAGGGGAAGATCAGCCCCAGCATTTT.

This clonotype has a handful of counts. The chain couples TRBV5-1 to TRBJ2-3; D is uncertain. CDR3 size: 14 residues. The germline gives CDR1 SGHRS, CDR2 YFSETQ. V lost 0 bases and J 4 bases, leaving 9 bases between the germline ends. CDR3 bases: TGCGCCAGCAGCTTGGCAGCCCCACCAGATACGCAGTATTTT. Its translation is CASSLAAPPDTQYF.

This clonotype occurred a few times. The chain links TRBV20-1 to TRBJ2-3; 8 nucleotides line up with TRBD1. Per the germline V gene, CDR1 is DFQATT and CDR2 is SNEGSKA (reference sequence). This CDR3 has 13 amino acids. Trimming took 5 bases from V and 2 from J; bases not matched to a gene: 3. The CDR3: CSAPGQDTDTQYF. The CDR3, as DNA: TGCAGTGCTCCGGGACAGGACACAGATACGCAGTATTTT.

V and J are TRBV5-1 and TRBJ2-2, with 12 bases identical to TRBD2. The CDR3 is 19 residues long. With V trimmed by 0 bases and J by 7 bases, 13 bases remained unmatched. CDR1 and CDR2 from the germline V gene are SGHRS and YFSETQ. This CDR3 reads CASSLDPSGGASSYGELFF. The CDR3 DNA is TGCGCCAGCAGCTTGGATCCTAGCGGGGGGGCCAGTTCATACGGGGAGCTGTTTTTT. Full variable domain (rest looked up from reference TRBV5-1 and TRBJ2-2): KAGVTQTPRYLIKTRGQQVTLSCSPISGHRSVSWYQQTPGQGLQFLFEYFSETQRNKGNFPGRFSGRQFSNSRSEMNVSTLELGDSALYLCASSLDPSGGASSYGELFFGEGSRLTVL.

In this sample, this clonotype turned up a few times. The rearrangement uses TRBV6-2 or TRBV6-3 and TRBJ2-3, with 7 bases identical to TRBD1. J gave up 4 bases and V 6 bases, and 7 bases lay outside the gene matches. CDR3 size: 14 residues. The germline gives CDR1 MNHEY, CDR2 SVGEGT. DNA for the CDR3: TGTGCCAGCAGCCAGAGACAGGGATCAGATACGCAGTATTTT. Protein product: CASSQRQGSDTQYF.

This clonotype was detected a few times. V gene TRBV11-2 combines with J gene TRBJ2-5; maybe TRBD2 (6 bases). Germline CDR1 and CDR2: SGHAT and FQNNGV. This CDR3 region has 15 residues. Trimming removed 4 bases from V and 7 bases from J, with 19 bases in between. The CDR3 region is CASSSAPTSYGTQYF. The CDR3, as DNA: TGTGCCAGCAGCTCCGCACCGACTAGTTACGGGACCCAGTACTTC.

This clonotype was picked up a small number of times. The CDR3, as DNA: TGTGCCAGCAGCCTCCGACAGGACCCCTTGAACACCGGGGAGCTGTTTTTT. Translated, it gives CASSLRQDPLNTGELFF. The chain links TRBV4-2 to TRBJ2-2; D perhaps matches TRBD1 (6 bases). V was pared by 4 bases and J by 1 base, with 16 bases between. The CDR3 is 17 residues long. Germline V CDR1 and CDR2: LGHNA, YNFKEQ.

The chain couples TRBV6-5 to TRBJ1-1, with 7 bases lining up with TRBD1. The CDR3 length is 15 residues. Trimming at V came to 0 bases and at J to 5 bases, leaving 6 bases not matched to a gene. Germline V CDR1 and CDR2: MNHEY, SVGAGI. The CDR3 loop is CASSYSRGRWTEAFF. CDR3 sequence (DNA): TGTGCCAGCAGTTACTCAAGGGGGCGTTGGACTGAAGCTTTCTTT.

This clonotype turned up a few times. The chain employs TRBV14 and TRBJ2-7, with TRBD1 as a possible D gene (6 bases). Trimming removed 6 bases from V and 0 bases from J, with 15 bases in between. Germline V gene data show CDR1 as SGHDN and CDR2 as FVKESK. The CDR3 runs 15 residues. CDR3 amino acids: CASSSYDRSSYEQYF. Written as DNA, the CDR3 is TGTGCCAGCAGTAGTTATGACAGGAGCTCCTACGAGCAGTACTTC.

For the CDR3, the DNA is TGTGCCAGCAGTTTGGGACAGGATTTAGCCGGGGAGCTGTTTTTT. It encodes CASSLGQDLAGELFF. V usage is TRBV12-3 or TRBV12-4 and J usage is TRBJ2-2; 8 bases are a match to TRBD1. V lost 3 bases and J lost 6; bases outside the gene matches: 6. This CDR3 is built from 15 residues.

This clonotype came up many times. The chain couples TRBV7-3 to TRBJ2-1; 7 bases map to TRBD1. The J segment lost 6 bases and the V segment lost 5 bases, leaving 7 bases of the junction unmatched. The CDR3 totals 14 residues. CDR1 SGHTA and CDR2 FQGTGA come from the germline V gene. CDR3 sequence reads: CASSLGGPGNEQFF. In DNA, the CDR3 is TGTGCCAGCAGCCTAGGGGGCCCTGGCAATGAGCAGTTCTTC.

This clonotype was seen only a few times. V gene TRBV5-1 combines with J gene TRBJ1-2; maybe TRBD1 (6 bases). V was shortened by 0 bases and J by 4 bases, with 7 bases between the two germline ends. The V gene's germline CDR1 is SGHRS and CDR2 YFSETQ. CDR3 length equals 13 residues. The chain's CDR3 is CASSLEDSYGYTF. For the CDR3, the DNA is TGCGCCAGCAGCTTGGAGGACAGCTATGGCTACACCTTC.

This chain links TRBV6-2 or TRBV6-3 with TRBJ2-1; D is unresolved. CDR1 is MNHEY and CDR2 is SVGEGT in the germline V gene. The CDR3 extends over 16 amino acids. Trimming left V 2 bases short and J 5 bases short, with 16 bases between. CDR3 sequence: CASSYPGRGVDNEQFF. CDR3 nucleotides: TGTGCCAGCAGTTACCCGGGTCGTGGGGTCGACAATGAGCAGTTCTTC.

This chain's CDR3 is CASKTGYTGELFF. The CDR3 DNA sequence: TGTGCCAGCAAGACAGGCTACACCGGGGAGCTGTTTTTT. The chain joins TRBV6-1 to TRBJ2-2, with TRBD1 as a possible D gene (6 bases). The V gene lost 7 bases and the J gene lost 3 bases, with 9 bases spanning the gap. This CDR3 is built from 13 residues. Germline V gives CDR1 MNHNS, CDR2 SASEGT.

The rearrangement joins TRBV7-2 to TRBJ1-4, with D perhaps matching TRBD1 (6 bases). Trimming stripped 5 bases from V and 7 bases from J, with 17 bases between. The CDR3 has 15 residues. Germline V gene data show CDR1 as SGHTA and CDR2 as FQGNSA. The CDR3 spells CASSLTIGGSEKLFF. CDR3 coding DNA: TGTGCCAGCAGCCTGACTATAGGGGGGAGTGAAAAACTGTTTTTT.

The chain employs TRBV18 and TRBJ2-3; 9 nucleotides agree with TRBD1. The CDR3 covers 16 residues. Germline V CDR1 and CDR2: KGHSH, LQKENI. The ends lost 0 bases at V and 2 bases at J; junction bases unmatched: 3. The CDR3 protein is CASSPPGTGLTDTQYF. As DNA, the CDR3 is TGTGCCAGCTCACCACCCGGGACAGGGCTCACAGATACGCAGTATTTT.

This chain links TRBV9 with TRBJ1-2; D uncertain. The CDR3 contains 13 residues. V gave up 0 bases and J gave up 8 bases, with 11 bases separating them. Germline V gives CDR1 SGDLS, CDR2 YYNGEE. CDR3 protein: CASSVGLGLGYTF. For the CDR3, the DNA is TGTGCCAGCAGCGTAGGCTTGGGTCTCGGCTACACCTTC.

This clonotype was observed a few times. The CDR3 here is CASSSTRTGMGTDTQYF. The CDR3 DNA reads as TGTGCCAGCAGTTCGACACGGACAGGGATGGGCACAGATACGCAGTATTTT. The J gene is TRBJ2-3, the V gene TRBV28; 8 bases map to TRBD1. There are 17 residues in the CDR3. Germline V gives CDR1 MDHEN, CDR2 SYDVKM. V trimming: 4 bases; J trimming: 1 base; junction bases outside the gene matches: 10.

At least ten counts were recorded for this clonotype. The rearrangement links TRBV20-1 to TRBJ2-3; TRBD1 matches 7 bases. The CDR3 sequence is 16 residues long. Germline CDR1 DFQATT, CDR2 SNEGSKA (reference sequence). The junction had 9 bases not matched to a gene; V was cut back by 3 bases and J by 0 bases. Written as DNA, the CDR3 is TGCAGTGCTAGTTGTCAGGGGGAAACTAGCACAGATACGCAGTATTTT. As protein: CSASCQGETSTDTQYF.

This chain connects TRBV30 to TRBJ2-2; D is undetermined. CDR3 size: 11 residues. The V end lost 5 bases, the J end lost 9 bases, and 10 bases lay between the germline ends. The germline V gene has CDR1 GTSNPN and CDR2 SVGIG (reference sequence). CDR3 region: CAWDLTRELFF. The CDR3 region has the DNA TGTGCCTGGGACCTTACCCGGGAGCTGTTTTTT.

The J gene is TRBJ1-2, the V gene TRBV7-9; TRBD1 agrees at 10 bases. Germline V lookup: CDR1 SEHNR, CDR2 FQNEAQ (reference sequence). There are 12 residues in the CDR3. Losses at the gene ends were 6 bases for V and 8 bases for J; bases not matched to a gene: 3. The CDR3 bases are TGTGCCAGCAGGGGACAGGGGCGCGGCTACACCTTC. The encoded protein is CASRGQGRGYTF.

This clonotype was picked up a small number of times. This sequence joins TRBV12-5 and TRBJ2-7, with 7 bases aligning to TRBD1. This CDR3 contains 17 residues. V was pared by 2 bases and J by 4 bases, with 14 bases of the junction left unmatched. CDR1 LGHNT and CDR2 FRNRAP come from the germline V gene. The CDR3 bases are TGTGCTAGTGGTTTGACACAATTAGGACAGGAGGATTACGAGCAGTACTTC. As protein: CASGLTQLGQEDYEQYF.

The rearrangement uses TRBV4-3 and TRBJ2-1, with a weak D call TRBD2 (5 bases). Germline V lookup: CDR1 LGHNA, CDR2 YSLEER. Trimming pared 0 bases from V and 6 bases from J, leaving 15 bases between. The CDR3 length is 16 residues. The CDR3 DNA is TGCGCCAGCAGCCAAGAACTAGTTCGGTTTGGCAATGAGCAGTTCTTC. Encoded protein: CASSQELVRFGNEQFF.